This T cell receptor (beta chain) was sequenced in a study of blood T cell repertoires in COVID-19 (TCRdb year 2020). At the level of the whole study: Samples from collaborators originated in the United States, Italy and Spain and spanned both the acute and convalescent phases of COVID-19. The material from the prospective study consisted of cDNA or gDNA derived from T cells, B-cell-depleted T cells, or PBMCs. Nearly every sample came with metadata listing a de-identified subject ID, COVID-19 status, age in years and sex. The samples were drawn from the first 160 participants of the ongoing ImmuneRACE study and from over a thousand subjects provided by 6 global collaborators. Where available, HLA class I and class II types were obtained from metadata supplied by the sample provider rather than from assay-based typing. A freely available public database, intended as a resource for researchers studying the immune response to SARS-CoV-2, is where the repertoires were released. The dataset comprised deeply sampled blood TCRbeta repertoires from subjects exposed to, actively infected with, or recovered from COVID-19.

For CDR1 and CDR2, the germline V gene lists MDHEN and SYDVKM. Inclusive of the bounding cysteine and phenylalanine, the CDR3 is 14 residues long. The retained sequence is limited to the CDR3, 42 bases, with the frame set at the first base. Clipping removes 6 bases from V and 4 bases from J, with 8 as the unmatched junction base count. Participants in the prospective study were enrolled through a virtual design, were aged roughly 18 to 100 years, and lived in roughly 26 United States geographic areas. In the prospective study, participants were assigned to cohorts based on the clinical history participants reported in a screening survey and a study questionnaire. Recovered participants in ImmuneRACE Cohort 3 were defined by two consecutive negative NP/OP PCR tests, clearance by a healthcare professional, or resolution of symptoms. In the prospective study, whole blood, serum and a nasopharyngeal or oropharyngeal swab were collected from each participant by mobile phlebotomists. Prospective study participants could optionally give additional blood draws and questionnaires over an approximately 2-month period. Before DNA extraction, blood samples from the prospective study were shipped at room temperature or frozen.

TCRbeta CDR3 regions were amplified from genomic DNA by means of the immunoSEQ Assay, a bias-controlled multiplex PCR. As for the original processing: Within the assay, amplification of reference gene primers was used to estimate how many nucleated cells each sample contained. To quantify the absolute abundance of each unique TCRbeta CDR3 rearrangement, sequence reads were collapsed and filtered. Productive Simpson clonality was computed per sample as the square root of Simpson's diversity index over productive rearrangements. TCRdb holds this immuneACCESS table with in-frame rearrangements only. Some clones are missing; in checked studies, unresolved V genes explain under half, and the rest has no known cause. Clonal size and the V and J genes are those of that table, whereas D and trimming came from the DNA. For this sample the table gives some 460,000 clones, of which 87% were detected only once. The ten top clones hold approximately 0.7% of the sample.

Study-wide findings and limitations: The quantity of clinical and demographic metadata differed by source and by participant and was supplied without curation.

As concerns this clone: It has no known antigen specificity. Base qualities are missing; no much larger clone stands one base away.

The sequenced sample consisted of PBMCs or T cells enriched from blood (not recorded which). The clonotype comes from a woman under 30 who had recovered from COVID-19. This sequence uses TRBV28 and TRBJ2-7, and TRBD1 matches 8 of the central bases. The CDR3 is CASRDDRGGYEQYF. The nucleotide sequence is given as TGTGCCAGCAGGGATGACAGGGGTGGGTACGAGCAGTACTTC.